The 7 T cell receptor beta chains below all came from one sample that was sequenced in a study of cytomegalovirus exposure and HLA in healthy donors (dated by TCRdb to about 2017). The library was generated by the immunoSEQ multiplex PCR assay. For the multiplex PCR, a mixture combining 60 forward primers for TCR Vbeta segments and 13 reverse primers for TCR Jbeta segments was used. Imported from immuneACCESS, the table was reduced by TCRdb to in-frame sequences with V and J called. These copies leave out some clones; in studies compared against another copy, an unresolved V gene accounts for under half, and the cause of the remainder is not known. Counted in this sample were about 130,000 clones; around 80% of them appeared once. The ten most abundant clones make up approximately 6.2% of the sample. Specimen: PBMCs. These receptors all come from a man aged 40-49 years in good health and CMV-seropositive.

This clone was seen only once. This chain joins TRBV18 and TRBJ2-4; 13 bases agree with TRBD2. V lost 2 bases to trimming and J lost 3 bases; unmatched junction nucleotides: 4. Germline V gene sequence: CDR1 KGHSH, CDR2 LQKENI. The CDR3 spans 17 residues. The CDR3, as DNA: TGTGCCAGCTCACCAGGGACTAGCGGGGCGGGCAAAAACATTCAGTACTTC. Translating it yields CASSPGTSGAGKNIQYF.

This clone was observed a handful of times. The chain recombines TRBV6-6 with TRBJ1-4; 8 bases are a match to TRBD1. CDR1 is MNHNY and CDR2 is SVGAGI in the germline V gene (reference sequence). Trimming removed 4 bases from V and 5 bases from J; junction bases left unmatched: 3. The CDR3 extends over 14 amino acids. CDR3 protein: CASSSTGENEKLFF. CDR3 DNA sequence: TGTGCCAGCAGTTCGACAGGGGAGAATGAAAAACTGTTTTTT.

The gene calls are TRBV14 and TRBJ2-7; 9 bases are shared with TRBD2. Trimming cost V 2 bases and J 5 bases; bases outside gene matches: 10. The CDR3 is made up of 16 amino acids. In germline, CDR1 is SGHDN, CDR2 FVKESK. The CDR3: CASSQYVAGALNEQYF. The CDR3 coding sequence is TGTGCCAGCAGCCAATATGTAGCGGGAGCTTTGAACGAGCAGTACTTC.

This clone came up once. V gene TRBV6-5 combines with J gene TRBJ1-2; D is undetermined. The V gene lost 4 bases and the J gene lost 8 bases, with 17 bases spanning the gap. Germline V gives CDR1 MNHEY, CDR2 SVGAGI. CDR3 length: 14 residues. The CDR3 here is CASSSSRLVRGYTF. The CDR3 coding sequence is TGTGCCAGCAGTTCTTCCCGTTTAGTGAGGGGCTACACCTTC.

The chain couples TRBV5-8 to TRBJ1-5, with 12 positions matching TRBD1. Per germline, CDR1 SGHTS and CDR2 YDEGEE. The CDR3 runs 14 residues. Trimming cost V 4 bases and J 9 bases; bases outside gene matches: 5. CDR3 region: CASSLGQGARPQHF. In DNA, the CDR3 is TGTGCCAGCAGCCTGGGACAGGGGGCGCGGCCCCAGCATTTT.

The chain recombines TRBV10-1 with TRBJ2-2, with D possibly matching TRBD1 (6 bases). There are 15 residues in the CDR3. Germline CDR1 is WNHNN and CDR2 is SYGVQD (reference sequence). V was cut by 8 bases and J by 3 bases, with 16 bases left in between. The CDR3 loop is CASGDGQTYTGELFF. For the CDR3, the DNA is TGCGCCAGCGGGGACGGACAGACTTACACCGGGGAGCTGTTTTTT.

CDR3 amino acids: CASSSPGGYTEAFF. DNA of the CDR3: TGTGCCAGCAGCTCGCCAGGGGGCTACACTGAAGCTTTCTTT. This chain connects TRBV5-4 to TRBJ1-1, with 8 bases matching TRBD1. The CDR3 has 14 amino acids. Germline V CDR1 and CDR2: SGHNT, YYREEE (reference sequence). The V gene end was trimmed by 3 bases and the J gene end by 3 bases; junction bases not matched to a gene: 4.